Sequencing of this TCR beta chain was carried out in a study of CD8 T cells in Susac syndrome. An input of about 0.45 to 1 ug of RNA was subjected to reverse transcription using random hexamers. An immunoSEQ multiplex PCR amplified TCR beta CDR3 over 54 Vbeta and 13 Jbeta. TCRdb reanalysed the immunoSEQ multiplex PCR reads using MiXCR and keeps one entry per CDR3 protein. The sample has under 250,000 distinct CDR3 sequences, just over 90% seen once; the top ten hold 0.07% to 0.09%. Germline values: CDR1 SQVTM, CDR2 ANQGSEA. There are 14 residues in the CDR3. Deletions cut 3 bases from V and 0 bases from J, with 9 bases between. This clonotype was detected only once. The multiple sclerosis controls were treatment-naive patients, and their relapsing-remitting disease was stable or active. TEMRA cells were FACS-enriched, with CD8+ and CD4+ T cells isolated negatively.

The receptor comes from a human donor with multiple sclerosis. V and J are TRBV29-1 and TRBJ2-1; D not certain. The material sequenced was CD4+ T cells from PBMCs. CDR3 in amino acids: CSVEVESSYNEQFF. The CDR3 nucleotides are TGCAGCGTTGAGGTGGAGAGCTCCTACAATGAGCAGTTCTTC.